The entry below gives a single TCR beta chain sequence along with its context. This sample was taken from a study of CD8 T cells in Susac syndrome. Losses at the gene ends were 5 bases for V and 7 bases for J; bases not matched to a gene: 7. This CDR3 is 15 amino acids long. Germline-derived CDR1 and CDR2 are SEHNR and FQNEAQ (reference sequence). Healthy donors acted as controls, with matching for age and sex. An amount of RNA that ranged from roughly 0.45 to 1 ug was reverse transcribed with random hexamers. TCRdb independently ran MiXCR on the immunoSEQ multiplex PCR reads; one entry per CDR3 protein. The table has some 160,000 distinct CDR3 sequences, roughly 94% seen once; the top ten hold 0.08%.

The sequence came from a human donor in good health. The specimen sequenced was CD4+ T cells from PBMCs. The chain joins TRBV7-9 to TRBJ1-4; 10 bases are shared with TRBD1. In DNA, the CDR3 is TGTGCCAGCAGCGCGACAGGGGGCCGAAGTGAAAAACTGTTTTTT. As protein: CASSATGGRSEKLFF.